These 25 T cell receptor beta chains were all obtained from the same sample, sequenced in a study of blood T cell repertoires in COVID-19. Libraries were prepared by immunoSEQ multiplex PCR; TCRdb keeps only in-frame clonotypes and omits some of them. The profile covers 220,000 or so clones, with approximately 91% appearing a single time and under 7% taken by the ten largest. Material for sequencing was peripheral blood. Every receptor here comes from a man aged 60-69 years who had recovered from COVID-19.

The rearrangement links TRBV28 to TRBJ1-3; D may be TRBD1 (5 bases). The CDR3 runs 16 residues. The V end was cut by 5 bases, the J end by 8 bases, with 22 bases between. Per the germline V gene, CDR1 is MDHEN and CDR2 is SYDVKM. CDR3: CASSPAGTLSGYTIYF. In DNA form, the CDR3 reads TGTGCCAGCAGTCCCGCCGGGACTCTTTCCGGGTACACCATATATTTT.

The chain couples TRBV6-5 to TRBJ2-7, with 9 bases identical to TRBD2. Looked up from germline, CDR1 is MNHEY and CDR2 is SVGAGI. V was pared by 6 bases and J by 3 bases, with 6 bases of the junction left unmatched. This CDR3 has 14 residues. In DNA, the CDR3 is TGTGCCAGCAGGTCTAGCGGGACTATCTACGAGCAGTACTTC. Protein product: CASRSSGTIYEQYF.

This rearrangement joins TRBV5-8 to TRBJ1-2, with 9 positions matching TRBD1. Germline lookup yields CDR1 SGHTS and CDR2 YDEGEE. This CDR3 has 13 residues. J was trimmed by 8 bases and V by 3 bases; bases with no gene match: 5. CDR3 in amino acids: CASSWGTGPGYTF. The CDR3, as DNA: TGTGCCAGCAGCTGGGGGACAGGGCCCGGCTACACCTTC.

This CDR3 reads CASSPRASGNTIYF. The CDR3 coding sequence is TGTGCCAGTAGTCCCAGGGCCTCTGGAAACACCATATATTTT. The V gene is TRBV19, the J gene TRBJ1-3; TRBD1 might be the D (5 bases). Germline lookup yields CDR1 LNHDA and CDR2 SQIVND (reference sequence). CDR3 length equals 14 residues. Trimming removed 5 bases from V and 0 bases from J, with 8 bases in between.

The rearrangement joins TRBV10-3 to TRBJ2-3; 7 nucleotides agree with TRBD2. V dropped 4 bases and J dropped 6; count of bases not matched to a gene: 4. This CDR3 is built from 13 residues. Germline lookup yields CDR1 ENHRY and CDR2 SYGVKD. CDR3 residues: CAISGVAGDTQYF. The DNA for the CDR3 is TGTGCCATCAGTGGAGTAGCGGGTGATACGCAGTATTTT.

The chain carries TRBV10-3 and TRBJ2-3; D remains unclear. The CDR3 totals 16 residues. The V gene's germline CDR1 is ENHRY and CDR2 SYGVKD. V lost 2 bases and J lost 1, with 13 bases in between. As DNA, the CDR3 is TGTGCCATCAGTGAGCCTACAGTTCCGGGCACAGATACGCAGTATTTT. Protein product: CAISEPTVPGTDTQYF.

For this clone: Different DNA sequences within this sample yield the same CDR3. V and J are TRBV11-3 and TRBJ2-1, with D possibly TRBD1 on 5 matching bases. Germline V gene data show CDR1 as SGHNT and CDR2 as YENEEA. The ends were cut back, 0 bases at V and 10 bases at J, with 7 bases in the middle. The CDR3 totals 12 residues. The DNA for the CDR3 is TGTGCCAGCAGCTTAGAAGCAGGGGAGCAGTTCTTC. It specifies CASSLEAGEQFF.

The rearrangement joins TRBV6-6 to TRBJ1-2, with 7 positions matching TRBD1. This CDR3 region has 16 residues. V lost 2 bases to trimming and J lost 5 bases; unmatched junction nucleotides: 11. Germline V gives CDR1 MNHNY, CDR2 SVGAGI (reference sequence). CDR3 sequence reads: CASSYQTRGTDYGYTF. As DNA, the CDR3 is TGTGCCAGCAGTTACCAGACTCGAGGGACAGATTATGGCTACACCTTC.

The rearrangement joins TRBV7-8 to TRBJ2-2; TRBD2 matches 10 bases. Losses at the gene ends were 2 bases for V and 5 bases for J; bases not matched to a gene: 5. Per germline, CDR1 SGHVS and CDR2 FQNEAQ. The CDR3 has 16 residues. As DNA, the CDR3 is TGTGCCAGCAGCTTACTAGCGGGAGTTAGTACCGGGGAGCTGTTTTTT. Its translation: CASSLLAGVSTGELFF.

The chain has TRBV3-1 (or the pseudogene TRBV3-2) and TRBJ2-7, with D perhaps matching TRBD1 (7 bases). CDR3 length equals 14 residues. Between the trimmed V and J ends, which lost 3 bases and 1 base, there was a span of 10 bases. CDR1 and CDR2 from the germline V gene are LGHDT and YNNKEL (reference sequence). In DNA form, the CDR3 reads TGTGCCAGCAGCCAGGCGGGACAGTCCTACGAGCAGTACTTC. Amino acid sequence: CASSQAGQSYEQYF.

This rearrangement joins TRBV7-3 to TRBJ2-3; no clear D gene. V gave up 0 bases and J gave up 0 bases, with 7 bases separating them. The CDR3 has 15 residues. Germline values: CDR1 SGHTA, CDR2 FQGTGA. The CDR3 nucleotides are TGTGCCAGCAGCTTAACCCCACTAAGCACAGATACGCAGTATTTT. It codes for CASSLTPLSTDTQYF.

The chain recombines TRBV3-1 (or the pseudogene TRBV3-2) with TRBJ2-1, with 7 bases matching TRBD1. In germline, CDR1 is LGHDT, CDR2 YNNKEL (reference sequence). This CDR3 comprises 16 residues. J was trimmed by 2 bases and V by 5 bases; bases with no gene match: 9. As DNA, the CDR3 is TGTGCCAGCAGCGAGTATTACAGGGGCGCCTACAATGAGCAGTTCTTC. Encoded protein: CASSEYYRGAYNEQFF.

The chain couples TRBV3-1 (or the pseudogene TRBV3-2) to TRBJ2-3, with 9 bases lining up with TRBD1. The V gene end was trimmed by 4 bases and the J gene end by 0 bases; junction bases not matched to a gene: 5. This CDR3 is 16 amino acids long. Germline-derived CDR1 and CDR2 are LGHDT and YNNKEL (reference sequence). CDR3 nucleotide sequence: TGTGCCAGCAGCCCCGGGACAGGGTCCAGCACAGATACGCAGTATTTT. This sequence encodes CASSPGTGSSTDTQYF.

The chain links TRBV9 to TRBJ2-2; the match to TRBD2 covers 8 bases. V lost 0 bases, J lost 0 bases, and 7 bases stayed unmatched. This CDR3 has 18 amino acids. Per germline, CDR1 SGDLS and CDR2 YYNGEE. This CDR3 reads CASSVGPMGLANTGELFF. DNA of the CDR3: TGTGCCAGCAGCGTAGGTCCTATGGGACTAGCGAACACCGGGGAGCTGTTTTTT.

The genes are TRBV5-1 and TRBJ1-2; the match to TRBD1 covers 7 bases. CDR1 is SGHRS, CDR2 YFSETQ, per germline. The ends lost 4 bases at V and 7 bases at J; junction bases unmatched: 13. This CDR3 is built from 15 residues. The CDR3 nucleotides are TGCGCCAGCAGCGCGGCCGGACAGGCGACGGGTGGCTACACCTTC. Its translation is CASSAAGQATGGYTF.

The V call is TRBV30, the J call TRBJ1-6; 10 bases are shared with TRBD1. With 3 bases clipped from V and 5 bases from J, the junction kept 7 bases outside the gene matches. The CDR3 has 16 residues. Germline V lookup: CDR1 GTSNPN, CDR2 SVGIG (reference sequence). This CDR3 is CAWSPRDRGNNSPLHF. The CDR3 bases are TGTGCCTGGAGCCCGAGGGACAGGGGAAATAATTCACCCCTCCACTTT.

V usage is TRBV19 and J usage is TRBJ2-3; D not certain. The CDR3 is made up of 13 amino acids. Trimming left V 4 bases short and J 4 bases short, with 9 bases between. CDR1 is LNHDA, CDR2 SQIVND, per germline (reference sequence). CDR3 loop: CASSTYSADTQYF. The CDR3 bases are TGTGCCAGTAGTACCTACTCGGCAGATACGCAGTATTTT. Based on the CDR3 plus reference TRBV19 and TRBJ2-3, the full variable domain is DGGITQSPKYLFRKEGQNVTLSCEQNLNHDAMYWYRQDPGQGLRLIYYSQIVNDFQKGDIAEGYSVSREKKESFPLTVTSAQKNPTAFYLCASSTYSADTQYFGPGTRLTVL.

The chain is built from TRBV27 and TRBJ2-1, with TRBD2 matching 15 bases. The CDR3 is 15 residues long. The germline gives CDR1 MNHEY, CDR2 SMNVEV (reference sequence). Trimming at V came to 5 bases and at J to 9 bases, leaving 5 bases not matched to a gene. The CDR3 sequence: CASSPGTSGRTEQFF. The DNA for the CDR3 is TGTGCCAGCAGTCCCGGGACTAGCGGGAGGACTGAGCAGTTCTTC.

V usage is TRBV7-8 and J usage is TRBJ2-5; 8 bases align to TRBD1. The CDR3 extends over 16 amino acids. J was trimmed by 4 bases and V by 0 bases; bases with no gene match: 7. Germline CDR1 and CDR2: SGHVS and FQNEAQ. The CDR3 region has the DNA TGTGCCAGCAGCTTAGCAGGACAGGGACGGGGAGAGACCCAGTACTTC. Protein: CASSLAGQGRGETQYF.

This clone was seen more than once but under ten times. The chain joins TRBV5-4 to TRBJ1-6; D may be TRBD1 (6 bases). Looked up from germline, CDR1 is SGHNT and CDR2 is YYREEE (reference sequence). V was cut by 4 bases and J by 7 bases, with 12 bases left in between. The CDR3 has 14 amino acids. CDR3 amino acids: CASSRGGENSPLHF. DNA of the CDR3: TGTGCCAGCAGCCGAGGGGGGGAGAATTCACCCCTCCACTTT.

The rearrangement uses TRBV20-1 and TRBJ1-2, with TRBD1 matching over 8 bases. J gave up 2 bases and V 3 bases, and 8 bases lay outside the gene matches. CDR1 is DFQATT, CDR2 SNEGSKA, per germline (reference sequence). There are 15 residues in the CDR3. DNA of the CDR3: TGCAGTGCTAGTTCTCGTGGGACAGGAAACTATGGCTACACCTTC. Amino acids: CSASSRGTGNYGYTF.

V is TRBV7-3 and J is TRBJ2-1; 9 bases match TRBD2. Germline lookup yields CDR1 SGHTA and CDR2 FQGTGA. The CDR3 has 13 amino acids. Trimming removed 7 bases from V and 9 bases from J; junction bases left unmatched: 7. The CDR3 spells CASMAGGQGEQFF. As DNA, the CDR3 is TGTGCCAGCATGGCGGGAGGGCAGGGTGAGCAGTTCTTC.

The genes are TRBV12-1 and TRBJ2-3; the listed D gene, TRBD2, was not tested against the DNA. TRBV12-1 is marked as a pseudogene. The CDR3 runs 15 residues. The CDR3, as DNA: TGTGCCAGCAGCCCCAATCCGGGGGAAACAGATACGCAGTATTTT. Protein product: CASSPNPGETDTQYF.

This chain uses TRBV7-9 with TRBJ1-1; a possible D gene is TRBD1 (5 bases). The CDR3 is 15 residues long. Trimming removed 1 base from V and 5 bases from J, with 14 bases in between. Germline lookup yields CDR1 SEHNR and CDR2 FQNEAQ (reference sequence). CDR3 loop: CASSLVSGVKTEAFF. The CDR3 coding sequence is TGTGCCAGCAGCTTAGTTTCGGGGGTTAAGACTGAAGCTTTCTTT.

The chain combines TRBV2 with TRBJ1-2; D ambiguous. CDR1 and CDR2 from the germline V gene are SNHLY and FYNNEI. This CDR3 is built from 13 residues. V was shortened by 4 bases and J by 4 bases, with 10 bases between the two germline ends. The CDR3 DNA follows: TGTGCCAGCAGTGGCGGGCGTGTCTATGGCTACACCTTC. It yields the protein CASSGGRVYGYTF. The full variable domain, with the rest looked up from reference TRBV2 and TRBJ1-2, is EPEVTQTPSHQVTQMGQEVILRCVPISNHLYFYWYRQILGQKVEFLVSFYNNEISEKSEIFDDQFSVERPDGSNFTLKIRSTKLEDSAMYFCASSGGRVYGYTFGSGTRLTVV.